A selection of T cell receptor beta chains follows, all from one sample in a study of molecular identifiers for immune sequencing clone quantification. TCRdb reanalysed the PCR reads using MiXCR and keeps one entry per CDR3 protein. Seen here are 35,000 to 45,000 distinct CDR3 sequences, roughly 18% observed once, and the top ten hold roughly 6.6%. What was sequenced was naive CD8+ T cells from blood, with Jurkat cell RNA spiked in. These receptors were taken from a human donor in good health. Some libraries in this study had Jurkat cell RNA spiked in. The CDR3 runs from the conserved cysteine through the conserved F or W. A D gene is named only where the DNA matches it firmly. The size of a clone is reported for some rows only, either as once, few or many, or as a class for expanded clones.

v_call	clone_size	d_call	j_call	cdr3_aa	cdr3_nt
TRBV7-2	.	.	TRBJ2-5	CASSLVGREPQETQYF	TGTGCCAGCAGCTTAGTGGGTCGGGAGCCCCAAGAGACCCAGTACTTC
TRBV4-2	many	.	TRBJ1-5	CASSQELGGSNQPQHF	TGTGCCAGCAGCCAAGAATTGGGGGGGAGCAATCAGCCCCAGCATTTT
TRBV28	.	TRBD2	TRBJ2-1	CASSSGLDYNEQLF	TGTGCCAGCTCCTCGGGACTAGACTACAATGAGCAGCTCTTC
TRBV7-9	.	.	TRBJ1-1	CVGSRQSFGTEAFF	TGTGTCGGCAGCCGACAGTCCTTTGGCACTGAAGCTTTCTTT
TRBV12-3/TRBV12-4	few	TRBD1	TRBJ2-7	CASSLQGELVSYEQYF	TGTGCCAGCAGTCTCCAGGGGGAACTTGTGTCCTACGAGCAGTACTTC
TRBV12-3/TRBV12-4	many	TRBD2	TRBJ2-2	CASTAGANTGELFF	TGTGCCAGCACGGCGGGAGCGAACACCGGGGAGCTGTTTTTT
TRBV4-2	many	.	TRBJ2-1	CASSQDGAGGQFF	TGTGCCAGCAGCCAAGATGGAGCGGGCGGACAGTTCTTC
TRBV4-1	many	.	TRBJ2-1	CASSQDGSSYNEQFF	TGCGCCAGCAGCCAAGACGGGAGCTCCTACAATGAGCAGTTCTTC
TRBV27	many	.	TRBJ2-7	CASSPGQAYEQYF	TGTGCCAGCAGTCCCGGTCAGGCGTACGAGCAGTACTTC
TRBV20-1	many	TRBD1	TRBJ2-1	CSAPGQGNEQFF	TGCAGTGCCCCGGGACAGGGCAATGAGCAGTTCTTC
TRBV7-2	many	TRBD2	TRBJ2-2	CASRSFGLATNTGELFF	TGTGCCAGCAGGTCTTTTGGACTAGCGACTAACACCGGGGAGCTGTTTTTT
TRBV6-2/TRBV6-3	many	.	TRBJ2-1	CASSHLYLGEQFF	TGTGCCAGCAGTCACCTATACCTAGGTGAGCAGTTCTTC
TRBV27	many	.	TRBJ2-1	CASSLDAYNEQFF	TGTGCCAGCAGTTTAGACGCCTACAATGAGCAGTTCTTC
TRBV19	many	.	TRBJ2-1	CASSQGLGVRNEQFF	TGTGCCAGTAGCCAAGGGCTCGGGGTTCGAAATGAGCAGTTCTTC
TRBV20-1	few	.	TRBJ2-3	CSASEITDTQYF	TGCAGTGCTTCGGAGATAACAGATACGCAGTATTTT
TRBV18	.	.	TRBJ2-7	CASSPPGPLSF	TGTGCCAGCTCACCCCCAGGGCCCCTAAGCTTC
TRBV4-3	many	.	TRBJ1-5	CASSQDIGGVNQPQHF	TGCGCCAGCAGCCAAGATATAGGAGGGGTTAATCAGCCCCAGCATTTT
TRBV9	many	TRBD2	TRBJ2-1	CASSDSGRAINEQFF	TGTGCCAGCAGCGATAGCGGGAGGGCGATCAATGAGCAGTTCTTC
TRBV27	many	.	TRBJ1-5	CASGLQGSNQPQHF	TGTGCCAGCGGACTCCAGGGGAGCAATCAGCCCCAGCATTTT
TRBV5-1	many	TRBD1	TRBJ2-1	CASSSGQGLYNEQFF	TGCGCCAGCAGCTCGGGACAGGGTCTCTACAATGAGCAGTTCTTC
TRBV29-1	many	TRBD1	TRBJ2-1	CSDGTGYNEQFF	TGCAGCGACGGGACAGGGTACAATGAGCAGTTCTTC
TRBV13	.	.	TRBJ2-1	CASSSLVGPLHNEQFF	TGTGCCAGCAGCTCCCTAGTCGGTCCCCTACACAATGAGCAGTTCTTC
TRBV5-1	many	.	TRBJ2-7	CASSLGGEREQYF	TGCGCCAGCAGCTTGGGGGGGGAACGCGAGCAGTACTTC
TRBV15	once	.	TRBJ2-7	CATSLGPENSYEQYF	TGTGCCACCAGCCTTGGGCCAGAGAACTCCTACGAGCAGTACTTC
TRBV15	many	.	TRBJ2-3	CATSRDPADTQYF	TGTGCCACCAGCAGAGATCCGGCAGATACGCAGTATTTT
TRBV5-1	many	.	TRBJ2-3	CASSADTQYF	TGCGCCAGCTCAGCAGATACGCAGTATTTT
TRBV7-9	many	.	TRBJ2-7	CASSSLKGEQYF	TGTGCCAGCAGCTCCCTGAAAGGGGAGCAGTACTTC
TRBV7-2	many	.	TRBJ1-2	CASSLELSLNYGYTF	TGTGCCAGCAGCTTAGAATTATCCCTCAACTATGGCTACACCTTC
TRBV4-2	.	.	TRBJ2-3	CASSPPGWGLDTDTQYF	TGTGCCAGCAGCCCCCCCGGGTGGGGACTTGATACAGATACGCAGTATTTT
TRBV28	many	.	TRBJ2-7	CASSLLGKTYEQYF	TGTGCCAGCAGTTTGTTGGGGAAGACCTACGAGCAGTACTTC
TRBV6-2/TRBV6-3	.	TRBD1	TRBJ1-5	CAKPGQGSGNQPQHF	TGTGCCAAGCCAGGACAGGGATCCGGCAATCAGCCCCAGCATTTT
TRBV20-1	medium-sized	TRBD2	TRBJ2-3	CSAIRRGLAGYTDTQYF	TGCAGTGCTATCCGAAGGGGGCTAGCGGGATACACAGATACGCAGTATTTT
TRBV9	large	TRBD2	TRBJ2-7	CASSVGIAGVEQYF	TGTGCCAGCAGCGTAGGGATAGCGGGAGTTGAGCAGTACTTC
TRBV4-3	many	.	TRBJ1-3	CASSPFLGSATIYF	TGCGCCAGCAGCCCCTTTCTCGGCTCGGCCACCATATATTTT
TRBV29-1	many	TRBD2	TRBJ2-1	CNVEDRLAEYNEQFF	TGCAACGTTGAAGATCGGCTAGCGGAATACAATGAGCAGTTCTTC
TRBV9	many	.	TRBJ2-2	CASSVGGGTGELFF	TGTGCCAGCAGCGTAGGTGGGGGCACCGGGGAGCTGTTTTTT
TRBV4-3	many	.	TRBJ2-5	CASSQDLDLLGDQYF	TGCGCCAGCAGCCAAGATCTGGACCTACTCGGGGACCAGTACTTC
TRBV7-9	many	TRBD2	TRBJ2-5	CASSSVLAGAPGETQYF	TGTGCCAGCAGCTCCGTGTTAGCGGGAGCGCCGGGGGAGACCCAGTACTTC
TRBV15	many	.	TRBJ2-2	CATSSMVLVRGHAGELFF	TGTGCCACCAGCAGTATGGTCCTAGTCAGGGGCCATGCCGGGGAGCTGTTTTTT
TRBV29-1	many	.	TRBJ2-4	CSVTGTYDIQYF	TGCAGCGTCACCGGGACATATGACATTCAGTACTTC
TRBV29-1	many	.	TRBJ2-7	CSVLTLERTSYEQYF	TGCAGCGTTCTCACTCTTGAGCGGACCTCCTACGAGCAGTACTTC
TRBV28	medium-sized	TRBD2	TRBJ2-7	CASSQSSGSWYEQYF	TGTGCCAGCAGCCAGAGTAGCGGGAGCTGGTACGAGCAGTACTTC
TRBV29-1	.	TRBD1	TRBJ2-7	CSVEPGDRGYEQYF	TGCAGCGTTGAACCGGGGGACAGGGGTTACGAGCAGTACTTC
TRBV4-3	many	.	TRBJ2-2	CASSQDWSSGSSGELFF	TGCGCCAGCAGCCAAGATTGGTCTAGTGGTTCTTCGGGGGAGCTGTTTTTT
TRBV7-2	many	.	TRBJ2-7	CASRGAHTQPYEQYF	TGTGCCAGCAGGGGTGCGCATACTCAACCATACGAGCAGTACTTC
TRBV28	.	TRBD2	TRBJ2-7	CASRRGGDPYEQYF	TGTGCCAGCCGCCGGGGAGGGGACCCCTACGAGCAGTACTTC
TRBV3-1	few	.	TRBJ1-1	CASSPWGYAEAFF	TGTGCCAGCAGCCCATGGGGCTACGCTGAAGCTTTCTTT